This note documents a single TCR beta chain sequence. The target of this receptor is not known. There are no base qualities to consult, and no much larger clone falls within one base. The germline V end is reduced by 3 bases and the J end by 8 bases; junction bases left unmatched: 6. CDR1 and CDR2 are drawn from the germline V gene (reference sequence): MNHEY, SMNVEV. Including the terminal cysteine and phenylalanine, the CDR3 comprises 14 residues. This entry keeps only the CDR3 DNA: 42 bases, framed from base 1. Libraries were constructed by 5' RACE. The listed sequencing device is Illumina HiSeq 2500. A second PCR of 7 to 11 cycles was performed with a sample-barcoded 5' primer and a J-beta primer mix. A template-switch 5' adaptor carrying 12 random nucleotides introduced a unique molecular identifier onto each TCR beta cDNA molecule. Each sample yielded at least 2.5 million CDR3-containing paired-end reads. First-strand cDNA was synthesized from all RNA with the Mint cDNA synthesis kit, primed by a TRBC-specific oligonucleotide. All cDNA was treated with uracil-DNA glycosylase and then went through a first 18-cycle PCR with the universal primers M1SS and BC2_uni_R. The study's own analysis went as follows. Normalization of each sample was performed by random selection of 1 million high-quality reads, each carrying a distinct molecular identifier. Instead of being binned into consensus sequences, reads with shared molecular identifiers were discarded. MiTCR, with a Q25 quality threshold and the strictest error-elimination algorithm, was used for CDR3 identification, clonotype clustering and error correction. A nonparametric unseen species model using Euler transformation provided a lower-bound estimate of total TCR beta diversity. TCRdb applied fastp at Q25 and MiXCR to the public reads, then kept only in-frame beta chains. Under each unique CDR3 protein, matching rows form one entry showing the most common genes and DNA. These V and J calls are TCRdb output, not the study's own analysis. Recorded for this sample are over 1.5 million distinct CDR3 sequences; less than 50% of them occurred a single time. Less than 2.5% of the sample is taken by the ten largest.

This sample is drawn from a study of blood T cells in healthy people across ages (dated by TCRdb to between 2015 and 2017). About the investigation overall: Template switching captured roughly one uniquely barcoded TCR beta cDNA molecule per two T cells in model experiments. To track age-related changes in TCR beta repertoire diversity, the study relied on deep sequencing normalized with unique cDNA molecular identifiers. Four age groups were formed from the donors: young (average 16 years), middle-aged (around 40), aged (around 62) and long-lived (82). To avoid experimental bias, donors of different ages were distributed randomly across sequencing lanes. Using the same blood draw, the study looked at two additional independent replicas of 1 million unique cDNA reads for two donors, one aged 18 to 30 and the other aged 80 or older. Study-level results and caveats: There was a strong correlation between observed TCR beta diversity and the percentage of naive T cells measured by flow cytometry. Because profiling used bulk unsorted PBMCs, naive and antigen-experienced compartments could not be compared conclusively. Compared with the aged group, the long-lived group had more naive CD4+ T cells, fewer expanded clones and increased TCR diversity, a pattern suggesting age selection. Because donor CMV infection status was unknown, age-related changes in expanded clonotypes were potentially confounded. Observed TCR beta diversity per million T cells fell roughly linearly with age, and a significant reduction was already apparent by age around 40. Estimates of total diversity based on one million sequenced T cells were regarded as lower bounds and as underestimates.

The donors were some 36 Caucasian individuals from Russia, aged roughly 6 to 100 years, who were systemically healthy. Each donor gave about 9.2 milliliters of peripheral blood, drawn into EDTA-treated Vacutainer tubes. Ficoll-Paque density-gradient centrifugation was used to isolate PBMCs, with at least 6.5 million per sample. Trizol reagent was used to extract total RNA from PBMCs, with at least 6 micrograms per sample. For every donor, flow cytometry on a PBMC aliquot measured the percentage of naive CD45RAhigh/CD27high T cells. The sequenced sample was blood. The rearrangement joined TRBV27 to TRBJ1-2; TRBD1 aligns with 10 central bases. The sequence was obtained from a woman aged 40 to 49 in good health. The nucleotide sequence reads as follows: TGTGCCAGCAGTTTTAGACAGGGGGCGTGGGGCTACACCTTC. Translated, this is CASSFRQGAWGYTF.